This TCR beta chain came from a study of blood T cell repertoires in COVID-19. Study overall: The analysed material was cDNA or gDNA that came from T cells, B-cell-depleted T cells, or PBMCs.

Original analysis: Amplification with reference gene primers provided the estimates of nucleated cell counts. Assay: immunoSEQ multiplex PCR; the TCRdb copy retains only in-frame clones and omits some. Clonal size and the V and J genes are those of that table, whereas D and trimming came from the DNA. The data contain fewer than 450,000 clones, roughly 90% of them singletons. Cohorts were based on clinical histories the participants reported. The CDR3 is 15 amino acids. V was pared by 4 bases and J by 7 bases, with 7 bases of the junction left unmatched. CDR1 and CDR2 from the germline V gene are MGHDK and SYGVNS.

This receptor was taken from a woman between 40 and 50 years old with acute COVID-19. This chain links TRBV25-1 with TRBJ1-4; TRBD1 matches 9 bases. The sequenced material came from PBMCs or T cells enriched from blood (not recorded which). Written as DNA, the CDR3 is TGTGCCAGCAGTGTCCGACAGGGGGAGGGTGAAAAACTGTTTTTT. Translating gives CASSVRQGEGEKLFF.